This TCR beta chain was sequenced in a study of CD8+CD57+ T cells in acquired aplastic anemia. Study as a whole: Sorting CD4+ and CD8+ cells gave DNA averaging roughly 3.5 ug. Healthy CD8+ samples averaged approximately 11 million reads. The study's findings and limits: Fewer than 35 shared CD8+ CDR3s appeared highly expressed within patients' immunodominant clones. The study found no significant CD8+ Simpson's diversity difference between patients and controls.

The CDR3 is made up of 17 amino acids. The germline CDR1 and CDR2 sequences are SQVTM and ANQGSEA. The V gene lost 6 bases and the J gene lost 0 bases, with 18 bases spanning the gap. Genomic DNA acted as the template from which TCR beta VDJ combination and CDR3 sequence profiling were carried out. TCRdb itself ran the reads through MiXCR, one entry per CDR3 protein. The sample comprises some 220,000 distinct CDR3 sequences, 30% to 35% of which are singletons, and around 1.1% rests with the top ten. With regard to this clonotype: Its matching antigen is unknown.

Source material: sorted CD4+, CD8+, or CD8+CD57+ T cells (not recorded which) from PBMCs. This chain joins TRBV29-1 and TRBJ2-6, with D tentatively TRBD1 or TRBD2 (6 bases each). This clonotype was obtained from a human donor in good health, serving as a control. CDR3 DNA: TGCAGCGTCGGCGAGGGGGGCCTACTCTCTGGGGCCAACGTCCTGACTTTC. Its translation: CSVGEGGLLSGANVLTF.